This T cell receptor (beta chain) was identified during a study of cytomegalovirus exposure and HLA in healthy donors. Whole-study findings and limits: Analyzed later, most CMV-associated TCR beta chains appeared HLA-restricted.

Primers: 60 Vbeta forward and 13 Jbeta reverse. The data were produced by immunoSEQ multiplex PCR, yet TCRdb's version contains in-frame clones alone and is incomplete. The data contain over 150,000 clones, around 83% of them seen just once; the ten biggest clones take up under 1.5%. Of note for this clone: Its cognate antigen is unknown.

Losses at the gene ends were 1 base for V and 2 bases for J; bases not matched to a gene: 4. The CDR3 length is 15 residues. Per the germline V gene, CDR1 is MNHNS and CDR2 is SASEGT. The sequencing input was PBMCs. The TCR originated in a girl aged 2-15 years in good health and CMV-seropositive. J is TRBJ2-7 and V is TRBV6-1, with TRBD1 matching 8 bases. CDR3 loop: CASSEGQGRPYEQYF. Here the CDR3 DNA reads TGTGCCAGCAGTGAAGGACAGGGGAGACCCTACGAGCAGTACTTC.